These 22 T cell receptor beta chains were sequenced from one sample in a study of response to subunit inactivated influenza vaccine. TCRdb itself ran the RT-PCR reads through MiXCR, one entry per CDR3 protein. The data contain hundreds of thousands of distinct CDR3 sequences, approximately 15% of them singletons. Source: PBMCs from blood, taken 14 to 15 days before vaccination. These receptor sequences come from a man in his fifties or sixties who received an inactivated influenza vaccine.

This clonotype was seen a handful of times. The V gene is TRBV20-1, the J gene TRBJ2-7, with D possibly TRBD2 on 5 matching bases. The CDR3 runs to 14 residues. Trimming took 0 bases from V and 7 from J, leaving 16 bases between them. Germline V gives CDR1 DFQATT, CDR2 SNEGSKA (reference sequence). CDR3 sequence: CSARDGIGRGEQYF. CDR3 DNA sequence: TGCAGTGCTAGAGATGGGATAGGGCGAGGGGAGCAGTACTTC.

This rearrangement joins TRBV28 to TRBJ2-1; the match to TRBD2 covers 11 bases. J lost 5 bases, V lost 5 bases, and 5 bases had no gene match. Germline V gives CDR1 MDHEN, CDR2 SYDVKM. This CDR3 spans 15 amino acids. The CDR3 DNA is TGTGCCAGCAGTCTTACTAGCGGGAGCCACAATGAGCAGTTCTTC. Protein product: CASSLTSGSHNEQFF.

Only a few counts were recorded for this clonotype. The chain joins TRBV30 to TRBJ2-5, with 9 bases aligning to TRBD1. This CDR3 has 14 amino acids. V was clipped by 2 bases and J by 7 bases; unmatched bases: 8. CDR1 and CDR2 (germline): GTSNPN, SVGIG (reference sequence). CDR3 bases: TGTGCCTGGAGTCACAGGACAGGGGCAGGGACCCAGTACTTC. Its translation is CAWSHRTGAGTQYF.

This clonotype has more than one count but fewer than ten. The CDR3 DNA reads TGCGCCAGCAGCTTGGAGGCGAAGACTAGCGTGGAGACCCAGTACTTC. It translates to CASSLEAKTSVETQYF. The rearrangement links TRBV5-1 to TRBJ2-5; 8 nucleotides align to TRBD2. The CDR3 has 16 amino acids. The germline V gene encodes CDR1 SGHRS and CDR2 YFSETQ. The junction had 9 bases not matched to a gene; V was cut back by 0 bases and J by 5 bases.

The chain has TRBV7-2 and TRBJ1-3; 7 bases agree with TRBD1. Germline values: CDR1 SGHTA, CDR2 FQGNSA. With V trimmed by 7 bases and J by 0 bases, 6 bases remained unmatched. CDR3 size: 15 residues. The chain's CDR3 is CASKKTGSSGNTIYF. The CDR3 nucleotides are TGTGCCAGCAAGAAGACAGGGAGCTCTGGAAACACCATATATTTT.

This clonotype was observed many times. The chain couples TRBV7-2 to TRBJ2-2, with D maybe TRBD2 (5 bases). The V gene lost 0 bases and the J gene lost 5 bases, with 10 bases spanning the gap. This CDR3 spans 15 amino acids. Germline V gene data show CDR1 as SGHTA and CDR2 as FQGNSA. CDR3 nucleotide sequence: TGTGCCAGCAGCTTAGCATCCCGGGGTACCGGGGAGCTGTTTTTT. Its translation: CASSLASRGTGELFF.

The chain joins TRBV6-5 to TRBJ2-7, with D perhaps matching TRBD1 or TRBD2 (5 bases each). The CDR3 runs 14 residues. Germline V lookup: CDR1 MNHEY, CDR2 SVGAGI. V lost 5 bases and J 3 bases, leaving 14 bases between the germline ends. CDR3 region: CASSNRDPLYEQYF. The CDR3 nucleotides are TGTGCCAGCAGTAACCGGGACCCGCTCTACGAGCAGTACTTC.

The chain is built from TRBV5-1 and TRBJ2-2; unclear D gene. The V gene's germline CDR1 is SGHRS and CDR2 YFSETQ. The CDR3 is 12 residues long. The V gene lost 5 bases and the J gene lost 6 bases, with 8 bases spanning the gap. In DNA form, the CDR3 reads TGCGCCAGCAGACGAGATTCCGGGGAGCTGTTTTTT. Amino acid sequence: CASRRDSGELFF.

This clonotype was counted only a few times. This chain joins TRBV12-3 or TRBV12-4 and TRBJ2-2, with 7 bases aligning to TRBD2. V shed 8 bases and J 0 bases; nucleotides not matched to a gene: 6. The CDR3 is made up of 15 amino acids. CDR3 DNA sequence: TGTGCCAGCGTGGGGGGGGACGCGAACACCGGGGAGCTGTTTTTT. Encoded protein: CASVGGDANTGELFF.

This clonotype was picked up many times. The chain joins TRBV6-1 to TRBJ1-2; 11 nucleotides agree with TRBD1. CDR3 length: 14 residues. The V segment lost 5 bases and the J segment 4 bases; nucleotides outside the gene matches: 3. Germline V lookup: CDR1 MNHNS, CDR2 SASEGT. In nucleotides, the CDR3 is TGTGCCAGCAGTACCGGGACAGGGGGCTATGGCTACACCTTC. This gives the protein CASSTGTGGYGYTF.

The sample holds many counts of this clonotype. This chain joins TRBV10-3 and TRBJ1-1; D possibly corresponds to TRBD1 (6 bases). This CDR3 comprises 13 residues. CDR1 ENHRY and CDR2 SYGVKD come from the germline V gene. The V gene lost 10 bases and the J gene lost 1 base, with 13 bases spanning the gap. As DNA, the CDR3 is TGTGCCAGTAAGACAGGACCGAACACTGAAGCTTTCTTT. It codes for CASKTGPNTEAFF.

The J gene is TRBJ2-2, the V gene TRBV6-2 or TRBV6-3, with TRBD2 as a possible D gene (6 bases). The CDR3 loop spans 20 amino acids. From germline, CDR1 is MNHEY and CDR2 SVGEGT. The V gene lost 0 bases and the J gene lost 2 bases, with 22 bases spanning the gap. The CDR3 DNA follows: TGTGCCAGCAGTTACTCGAATTTTGCACTAGGACTATCTAACACCGGGGAGCTGTTTTTT. It codes for CASSYSNFALGLSNTGELFF.

The chain joins TRBV4-1 to TRBJ2-7; 9 bases match TRBD1. The germline CDR1 and CDR2 sequences are MGHRA and YSYEKL. Losses at the gene ends were 4 bases for V and 5 bases for J; bases not matched to a gene: 9. The CDR3 has 15 amino acids. The CDR3 DNA sequence: TGCGCCAGCAGCCCCGAGACAGGGGGGCAGAACGAGCAGTACTTC. Translating gives CASSPETGGQNEQYF.

This chain uses TRBV12-3 or TRBV12-4 with TRBJ1-5; D is undetermined. The CDR3 covers 13 residues. V lost 6 bases and J 0 bases, leaving 6 bases between the germline ends. In nucleotides, the CDR3 is TGTGCCAGCAGGGACGGTAGCAATCAGCCCCAGCATTTT. Its translation is CASRDGSNQPQHF.

The V gene is TRBV7-2, the J gene TRBJ1-5; a weak D match, TRBD1 (5 bases). This CDR3 comprises 15 residues. Between the trimmed V and J ends, which lost 2 bases and 3 bases, there was a span of 11 bases. CDR1 and CDR2 (germline): SGHTA, FQGNSA. The DNA for the CDR3 is TGTGCCAGCAGCTTAACAGCAGGGCACAATCAGCCCCAGCATTTT. This gives the protein CASSLTAGHNQPQHF. Together with reference TRBV7-2 and TRBJ1-5, the CDR3 gives the full variable domain: GAGVSQSPSNKVTEKGKDVELRCDPISGHTALYWYRQSLGQGLEFLIYFQGNSAPDKSGLPSDRFSAERTGGSVSTLTIQRTQQEDSAVYLCASSLTAGHNQPQHFGDGTRLSIL.

The table lists this clonotype with many counts. V is TRBV3-1 and J is TRBJ1-2; no reliable D call. V was pared by 0 bases and J by 1 base, with 3 bases between. The CDR3 is made up of 13 amino acids. Germline CDR1 is LGHDT and CDR2 is YNNKEL (reference sequence). CDR3 bases: TGTGCCAGCAGCCAAGATCTTAACTATGGCTACACCTTC. Protein product: CASSQDLNYGYTF.

This clonotype was recorded a few times. The rearrangement joins TRBV18 to TRBJ2-5, with 9 bases fitting TRBD2. Germline CDR1 reads KGHSH; CDR2 reads LQKENI. J was trimmed by 4 bases and V by 1 base; bases with no gene match: 10. The CDR3 has 17 amino acids. Written as DNA, the CDR3 is TGTGCCAGCTCACCACGAGAGCAGCGGGGGGCCGGAGAGACCCAGTACTTC. It is translated as CASSPREQRGAGETQYF.

Details on this clonotype: One junction end does not reproduce the germline sequence, and a read error may be involved. CDR3 coding DNA: TGTGCCACCAGCAGAAGCGACAGGGGGCTCCGCTTC. This sequence encodes CATSRSDRGLRF. The V gene is TRBV15, the J gene TRBJ2-7, with 10 bases aligning to TRBD1. CDR3 size: 12 residues. CDR1 and CDR2 (germline): LNHNV, YYDKDF (reference sequence).

This clonotype has at least ten counts. The chain joins TRBV12-3 or TRBV12-4 to TRBJ2-7; 9 bases agree with TRBD1. Trimming took 4 bases from V and 3 from J; bases not matched to a gene: 4. This CDR3 region has 14 residues. CDR3 coding DNA: TGTGCCAGCAGTTCTAGGACAGGGGACTACGAGCAGTACTTC. It encodes CASSSRTGDYEQYF.

This chain connects TRBV7-8 to TRBJ2-5, with D unresolved. The CDR3 consists of 16 residues. The germline V gene encodes CDR1 SGHVS and CDR2 FQNEAQ. The V end was cut by 1 base, the J end by 4 bases, with 16 bases between. The CDR3 sequence: CASSLESRRLRETQYF. In DNA, the CDR3 is TGTGCCAGCAGCTTAGAAAGTCGCCGATTAAGAGAGACCCAGTACTTC.

The chain is built from TRBV7-2 and TRBJ2-7; TRBD2 might be the D (5 bases). The CDR3 spans 12 residues. The germline V gene encodes CDR1 SGHTA and CDR2 FQGNSA. Trimming shortened V by 5 bases and J by 8 bases, and 13 bases separated the two germline ends. CDR3 bases: TGTGCCAGCAGCCTAGAACTAGGGAAGCAGTACTTC. Translating gives CASSLELGKQYF.

This clonotype has just a few counts. The chain has TRBV27 and TRBJ1-1; D is uncertain. From germline, CDR1 is MNHEY and CDR2 SMNVEV (reference sequence). Trimming took off 2 bases at V and 5 bases at J, with 9 bases between the two ends. The CDR3 is 13 amino acids. CDR3 sequence reads: CASSLSRLTEAFF. Here the CDR3 DNA reads TGTGCCAGCAGTTTAAGCAGGCTTACTGAAGCTTTCTTT.